This entry lists 10 T cell receptor beta chains sequenced from one sample in a study of T cell repertoires in cytomegalovirus infection. TCRdb used MiXCR to reprocess the reads, holding one entry per CDR3 protein. The data contain under 350,000 distinct CDR3 sequences, 8% to 10% of them singletons. Sample: PBMCs. The source is a human donor in good health (CMV status not recorded). Some clones in this sample may be carry-over from other donors' samples.

Many counts were recorded for this clonotype. The rearrangement links TRBV12-3 or TRBV12-4 to TRBJ2-2, with D maybe TRBD2 (7 bases). The V gene lost 6 bases and the J gene lost 0 bases, with 11 bases spanning the gap. This CDR3 is built from 15 residues. This CDR3 is CASSTGGSNTGELFF. The CDR3 DNA follows: TGTGCCAGCAGCACGGGGGGCTCGAACACCGGGGAGCTGTTTTTT.

This clonotype was seen only a few times. This CDR3 reads CASSEALAGGIRTDTQYF. The CDR3 bases are TGTGCCAGCAGTGAAGCCTTAGCGGGGGGGATACGCACAGATACGCAGTATTTT. This chain uses TRBV2 with TRBJ2-3; TRBD2 matches at 11 bases. V gave up 0 bases and J gave up 1 base; unmatched junction bases: 6. This CDR3 region has 18 residues. CDR1 and CDR2 (germline): SNHLY, FYNNEI.

This clonotype showed up just a few times. This chain joins TRBV20-1 and TRBJ1-1; perhaps TRBD1 as D (6 bases). The CDR3 contains 13 residues. V lost 6 bases to trimming and J lost 4 bases, with 15 bases between them. Looked up from germline, CDR1 is DFQATT and CDR2 is SNEGSKA (reference sequence). The CDR3 loop is CSAAGHPSTEAFF. The CDR3 region has the DNA TGCAGTGCCGCGGGACACCCGAGCACTGAAGCTTTCTTT.

This clonotype was seen repeatedly, ten times or more. The V and J genes are TRBV6-5 and TRBJ1-1; D is possibly TRBD1 (5 bases). CDR3 length equals 17 residues. Germline lookup yields CDR1 MNHEY and CDR2 SVGAGI. The V and J ends lost 2 bases and 4 bases respectively, with 20 bases between them. The CDR3 coding sequence is TGTGCCAGCAGTTACCCCCGGCAGGGAGAGGTTGGCACTGAAGCTTTCTTT. Encoded protein: CASSYPRQGEVGTEAFF.

This clonotype was seen many times. This sequence joins TRBV7-6 and TRBJ2-3; TRBD1 agrees at 10 bases. The junction had 0 bases not matched to a gene; V was cut back by 1 base and J by 8 bases. The CDR3 spans 13 residues. Germline CDR1 SGHVS, CDR2 FNYEAQ. CDR3 nucleotide sequence: TGTGCCAGCAGCTTAGGACAGGGGGCTACGCAGTATTTT. Amino acids: CASSLGQGATQYF.

This clonotype was counted ten times or more. The chain links TRBV19 to TRBJ1-2, with D uncertain. This CDR3 is 13 amino acids long. V shed 5 bases and J shed 6 bases, with 13 bases lying between them. Germline values: CDR1 LNHDA, CDR2 SQIVND (reference sequence). This CDR3 is CASSPDNLDGYTF. CDR3 bases: TGTGCCAGTAGTCCCGACAACCTCGATGGCTACACCTTC.

This clonotype was seen repeatedly, ten times or more. The chain is built from TRBV28 and TRBJ1-6; D is undetermined. V lost 7 bases to trimming and J lost 5 bases, with 9 bases between them. Germline V gene data show CDR1 as MDHEN and CDR2 as SYDVKM. The CDR3 totals 13 residues. The CDR3: CASKRGDNSPLHF. CDR3 nucleotides: TGTGCCAGCAAGCGGGGAGATAATTCACCCCTCCACTTT.

This clonotype was found many times. J is TRBJ2-7 and V is TRBV28; D not certain. Germline-derived CDR1 and CDR2 are MDHEN and SYDVKM. Trimming left V 6 bases short and J 8 bases short, with 14 bases between. This CDR3 spans 12 amino acids. The CDR3 DNA is TGTGCCAGCAGCCCCGACGGGTTCAAGCAGTACGTC. This gives the protein CASSPDGFKQYV.

There are many counts of this clonotype. V gene TRBV6-1 combines with J gene TRBJ2-1; 7 bases are a match to TRBD2. CDR1 and CDR2 from the germline V gene are MNHNS and SASEGT. This CDR3 region has 14 residues. After removal of 8 bases from V and 0 bases from J, the junction contained 4 bases not matched to a gene. The CDR3 loop reads CASRGGGSYNEQFF. CDR3 bases: TGTGCCAGCCGCGGCGGGGGCTCCTACAATGAGCAGTTCTTC.

A few counts support this clonotype. The chain employs TRBV7-9 and TRBJ2-3; the D gene is possibly TRBD1 (6 bases). V gave up 8 bases and J gave up 4 bases, with 7 bases separating them. CDR1 and CDR2 (germline): SEHNR, FQNEAQ (reference sequence). This CDR3 is 11 amino acids long. The chain's CDR3 is CASGGSDTQYF. Here the CDR3 DNA reads TGTGCCAGCGGGGGCTCAGATACGCAGTATTTT. The entire variable domain, with the rest obtained from reference TRBV7-9 and TRBJ2-3, is as follows: DTGVSQNPRHKITKRGQNVTFRCDPISEHNRLYWYRQTLGQGPEFLTYFQNEAQLEKSRLLSDRFSAERPKGSFSTLEIQRTEQGDSAMYLCASGGSDTQYFGPGTRLTVL.